A selection of T cell receptor beta chains follows, all from one sample in a study of cytomegalovirus exposure and HLA in healthy donors. Libraries were prepared by immunoSEQ multiplex PCR; TCRdb keeps only in-frame clonotypes and omits some of them. The top ten clones hold 1.6% of a sample with some 130,000 clones, roughly 63% of them seen once. Sequenced sample: PBMCs. These TCRs come from a man aged 25 to 40 in good health and CMV-seropositive. The CDR3 runs from the conserved cysteine through the conserved F or W. D genes are given only for firm matches. The size entry is marked missing in some rows and otherwise reads once, few, many or a size class.

>.|TRBJ2-7|.|TRBV28
CASSLRGYEQYF
TGTGCCAGCAGCCTAAGGGGCTACGAGCAGTACTTC
>TRBD1|TRBJ2-2|.|TRBV6-5
CASSIGQGISGELFF
TGTGCCAGCAGTATCGGACAGGGAATATCCGGGGAGCTGTTTTTT
>TRBD1|TRBJ1-1|.|TRBV10-3
CAISRTGVNTEAFF
TGTGCCATTTCTCGGACAGGGGTAAACACTGAAGCTTTCTTT
>.|TRBJ2-3|.|TRBV5-6
CASSIKSTDTQYF
TGTGCCAGCAGCATAAAAAGCACAGATACGCAGTATTTT
>TRBD1|TRBJ1-3|.|TRBV4-3
CASSRRGTDTIYF
TGCGCCAGCAGCCGACGGGGGACAGACACCATATATTTT
>.|TRBJ1-2|.|TRBV7-9
CSSSPGLSGHGYTF
TGTTCCAGCAGCCCGGGACTCTCAGGCCATGGCTACACCTTC
>TRBD1|TRBJ1-3|.|TRBV7-9
CASSDRSGTGAGNTIYF
TGTGCCAGCAGCGACCGGTCCGGGACAGGGGCTGGAAACACCATATATTTT
>TRBD1|TRBJ2-7|.|TRBV5-4
CASSSAPGQGWYEQYF
TGTGCCAGCAGCTCAGCACCGGGACAGGGTTGGTACGAGCAGTACTTC
>TRBD2|TRBJ2-7|few|TRBV28
CASSLGGLAGIEQYF
TGTGCCAGCAGTTTGGGAGGGCTAGCGGGAATCGAGCAGTACTTC
>.|TRBJ2-7|once|TRBV5-8
CASSRVGAREQYF
TGTGCCAGCAGCCGGGTGGGGGCTAGGGAGCAGTACTTC
>.|TRBJ2-7|few|TRBV6-5
CASSYSGTLPYEQYF
TGTGCCAGCAGTTACTCGGGGACTCTCCCCTACGAGCAGTACTTC
>.|TRBJ2-1|.|TRBV30
CAWSGFPYNEQFF
TGTGCCTGGAGCGGGTTTCCCTACAATGAGCAGTTCTTC
>TRBD2|TRBJ2-7|.|TRBV27
CASRPLAGGRREQYF
TGTGCCAGCAGGCCACTAGCGGGAGGACGGCGCGAGCAGTACTTC
>.|TRBJ2-3|.|TRBV2
CASTRNTDTQYF
TGTGCCAGCACCAGAAACACAGATACGCAGTATTTT
>TRBD1|TRBJ1-3|few|TRBV25-1
CASSGAGTGGNTIYF
TGTGCCAGCAGTGGTGCCGGGACAGGCGGAAACACCATATATTTT
>TRBD1|TRBJ1-2|few|TRBV6-5
CASKGRGRNGYTF
TGTGCCAGCAAGGGCAGGGGGCGCAATGGCTACACCTTC
>TRBD2|TRBJ2-3|.|TRBV11-2
CATGLAGTDTQYF
TGTGCCACAGGACTAGCGGGCACAGATACGCAGTATTTT
>TRBD2|TRBJ2-2|.|TRBV5-5
CASSWGLAGNTGELFF
TGTGCCAGCAGCTGGGGACTAGCGGGGAACACCGGGGAGCTGTTTTTT
>.|TRBJ1-5|.|TRBV18
CASSPNRGNSNQPQHF
TGTGCCAGCTCACCAAATCGAGGAAATAGCAATCAGCCCCAGCATTTT
>TRBD1|TRBJ1-2|.|TRBV5-1
CASSTGQGASPNYGYTF
TGCGCCAGCAGCACGGGACAGGGGGCTTCGCCTAACTATGGCTACACCTTC
>.|TRBJ1-3|.|TRBV4-3
CASSQKHLSGNTIYF
TGCGCCAGCAGCCAAAAACACCTCTCTGGAAACACCATATATTTT
>TRBD1|TRBJ2-7|once|TRBV6-1
CASSADRGQVEQYF
TGTGCCAGCAGTGCGGACAGGGGGCAGGTCGAGCAGTACTTC
>TRBD2|TRBJ2-7|.|TRBV7-6
CASSPIGGSGPYEQYF
TGTGCCAGCAGTCCTATCGGGGGGAGCGGGCCCTACGAGCAGTACTTC
>.|TRBJ1-4|.|TRBV25-1
CASRDNRNEKLFF
TGTGCCAGCCGGGACAACAGAAATGAAAAACTGTTTTTT
>.|TRBJ2-2|.|TRBV4-3
CASSQHDSVWNTGELFF
TGCGCCAGCAGCCAACATGACAGTGTATGGAACACCGGGGAGCTGTTTTTT
>.|TRBJ2-7|.|TRBV19
CASSIVWQSYEQYF
TGTGCCAGTAGTATAGTGTGGCAGTCCTACGAGCAGTACTTC
>.|TRBJ2-3|.|TRBV15
CATSSYSGFSSTDTQYF
TGTGCCACCAGCAGCTACAGCGGGTTCTCTAGCACAGATACGCAGTATTTT
>.|TRBJ2-1|few|TRBV7-8
CASSLRGAYSYNEQFF
TGTGCCAGCAGCTTACGCGGAGCGTACTCCTACAATGAGCAGTTCTTC
>TRBD1|TRBJ2-7|once|TRBV7-2
CASSLDGDSFSYEQYF
TGTGCCAGCAGCTTAGATGGGGACAGCTTCTCCTACGAGCAGTACTTC
>TRBD1|TRBJ1-1|.|TRBV5-1
CASSFQGAGTEAFF
TGCGCCAGCAGCTTTCAGGGGGCGGGCACTGAAGCTTTCTTT
>TRBD1|TRBJ1-2|.|TRBV5-1
CASSSQGTGALQGGYTF
TGCGCCAGCAGCTCCCAAGGGACAGGGGCCCTTCAAGGGGGCTACACCTTC
>TRBD1|TRBJ1-2|.|TRBV6-1
CAGQSGGRGYGYTF
TGTGCCGGTCAATCAGGGGGGCGAGGCTATGGCTACACCTTC
>TRBD1|TRBJ1-2|.|TRBV28
CASSSDRPYGYTF
TGTGCCAGCAGTTCGGACAGGCCGTATGGCTACACCTTC
>TRBD1|TRBJ1-5|few|TRBV5-1
CASSVTGPDQPQHF
TGCGCCAGCAGCGTGACAGGGCCAGATCAGCCCCAGCATTTT
>.|TRBJ2-1|.|TRBV14
CASSQALGGEQFF
TGTGCCAGCAGCCAGGCCTTGGGAGGAGAGCAGTTCTTC
>TRBD1|TRBJ1-1|.|TRBV7-9
CASSPRTGLAMNTEAFF
TGTGCCAGCAGCCCTCGGACAGGCCTTGCAATGAACACTGAAGCTTTCTTT
>TRBD2|TRBJ2-3|once|TRBV6-5
CASIDGLALSQYF
TGTGCCAGCATCGACGGACTAGCCCTTTCCCAGTATTTT
>.|TRBJ2-2|.|TRBV4-1
CASSQVGRANTGELFF
TGCGCCAGCAGCCAAGTTGGTAGAGCGAACACCGGGGAGCTGTTTTTT
>TRBD2|TRBJ2-1|.|TRBV7-8
CASSSTSGRGLYNEQFF
TGTGCCAGCAGCTCGACTAGCGGGAGAGGTCTTTACAATGAGCAGTTCTTC
>TRBD1|TRBJ2-5|.|TRBV5-1
CASSPGGTGGQETQYF
TGCGCCAGCAGCCCGGGGGGGACAGGGGGCCAAGAGACCCAGTACTTC
>TRBD1|TRBJ2-3|few|TRBV7-3
CASSLIGGAGTDTQYF
TGTGCCAGCAGCTTAATAGGGGGCGCCGGCACAGATACGCAGTATTTT
>.|TRBJ2-1|.|TRBV5-6
CASRSLPDRGQFF
TGTGCCAGCAGGTCCCTTCCCGACCGCGGGCAGTTCTTC
>.|TRBJ2-5|.|TRBV27
CASSYREQETQYF
TGTGCCAGCAGTTACCGGGAGCAAGAGACCCAGTACTTC
>TRBD1|TRBJ2-3|.|TRBV18
CASSPRTGGADTQYF
TGTGCCAGCTCACCACGGACAGGGGGTGCGGATACGCAGTATTTT
>TRBD1|TRBJ1-2|.|TRBV6-4
CASSTTMGQGGRGGYTF
TGTGCCAGCAGTACTACTATGGGACAGGGTGGCCGGGGTGGCTACACCTTC
>.|TRBJ1-4|.|TRBV7-2
CASSPYRESNEKLFF
TGTGCCAGCAGCCCCTATCGGGAGTCTAATGAAAAACTGTTTTTT
>.|TRBJ2-2|.|TRBV5-6
CASSLGPPTGNTGELFF
TGTGCCAGCAGCTTGGGTCCCCCCACGGGTAACACCGGGGAGCTGTTTTTT
>.|TRBJ1-3|few|TRBV9
CASSVADSYSTGNTIYF
TGTGCCAGCAGCGTAGCGGACTCCTACTCCACTGGAAACACCATATATTTT
>TRBD2|TRBJ2-1|.|TRBV7-8
CASSLARLAGVHNEQFF
TGTGCCAGCAGCTTAGCGAGACTAGCGGGAGTTCACAATGAGCAGTTCTTC
>.|TRBJ1-1|.|TRBV11-3
CASSRIVNTEAFF
TGTGCCAGCAGTCGAATAGTGAACACTGAAGCTTTCTTT
>TRBD1|TRBJ2-7|.|TRBV4-1
CASSQPTLRDRGREQYF
TGCGCCAGCAGCCAACCGACCCTCCGGGACAGGGGGCGCGAGCAGTACTTC
>TRBD2|TRBJ2-1|.|TRBV7-2
CASSFAGGGYNEQFF
TGTGCCAGCAGCTTCGCGGGAGGGGGGTACAATGAGCAGTTCTTC